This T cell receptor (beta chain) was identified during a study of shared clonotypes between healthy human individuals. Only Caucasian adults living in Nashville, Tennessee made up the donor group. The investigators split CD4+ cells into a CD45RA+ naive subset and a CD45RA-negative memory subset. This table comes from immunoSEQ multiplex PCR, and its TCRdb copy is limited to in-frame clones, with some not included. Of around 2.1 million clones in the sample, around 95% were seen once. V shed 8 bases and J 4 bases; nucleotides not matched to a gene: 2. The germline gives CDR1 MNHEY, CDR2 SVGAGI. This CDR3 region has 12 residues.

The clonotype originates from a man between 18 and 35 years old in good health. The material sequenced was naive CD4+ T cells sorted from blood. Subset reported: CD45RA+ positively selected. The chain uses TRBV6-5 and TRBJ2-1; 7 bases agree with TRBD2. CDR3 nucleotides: TGTGCCAGCGGGAGGGATTACAATGAGCAGTTCTTC. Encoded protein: CASGRDYNEQFF.